Following are 27 T cell receptor beta chains from one sample sequenced in a study of blood T cell repertoires in COVID-19. Libraries were prepared by immunoSEQ multiplex PCR; TCRdb keeps only in-frame clonotypes and omits some of them. In the table there are hundreds of thousands of clones, approximately 90% of which are singletons. Sequencing used peripheral blood. These TCRs come from a woman aged 45-65 years with COVID-19, enrolled during active disease.

This clone was detected a few times. The V gene is TRBV30, the J gene TRBJ1-3; possible D gene TRBD1, 5 bases. V shed 2 bases and J shed 1 base, with 12 bases lying between them. CDR1 GTSNPN and CDR2 SVGIG come from the germline V gene (reference sequence). This CDR3 spans 15 amino acids. CDR3 loop: CAWSLMGLSGNTIYF. The CDR3 bases are TGTGCCTGGAGTCTCATGGGACTTTCTGGAAACACCATATATTTT.

V and J are TRBV18 and TRBJ1-4; no definite D call. Trimming left V 3 bases short and J 4 bases short, with 12 bases between. The CDR3 sequence is 15 residues long. CDR1 and CDR2 from the germline V gene are KGHSH and LQKENI. The CDR3 is CASSPGYRYNEKLFF. CDR3 DNA: TGTGCCAGCTCACCTGGGTACAGATATAATGAAAAACTGTTTTTT.

The genes are TRBV12-5 and TRBJ2-5, with 7 bases matching TRBD1. The CDR3 sequence is 12 residues long. Trimming at V came to 7 bases and at J to 5 bases, leaving 4 bases not matched to a gene. Germline V gives CDR1 LGHNT, CDR2 FRNRAP. The CDR3 loop is CASAKTGETQYF. The CDR3 DNA is TGTGCTAGTGCCAAGACAGGGGAGACCCAGTACTTC.

V gene TRBV5-1 combines with J gene TRBJ2-7; D may be TRBD1 (6 bases). CDR3 length equals 15 residues. Germline values: CDR1 SGHRS, CDR2 YFSETQ. Trimming took 3 bases from V and 2 from J, leaving 15 bases between them. In nucleotides, the CDR3 is TGCGCCAGCAGCTCCAGCATACAGGGTCCCTACGAGCAGTACTTC. This translates into CASSSSIQGPYEQYF.

V usage is TRBV3-1 (or the pseudogene TRBV3-2) and J usage is TRBJ1-2; perhaps TRBD1 as D (5 bases). The CDR3 length is 13 residues. Germline loops: CDR1 LGHDT, CDR2 YNNKEL (reference sequence). Between the trimmed V and J ends, which lost 4 bases and 5 bases, there was a span of 11 bases. The CDR3 region has the DNA TGTGCCAGCAGCCCCGCTCAGGGTTATGGCTACACCTTC. Its translation is CASSPAQGYGYTF.

The chain joins TRBV28 to TRBJ1-1; no definite D call. CDR3 length equals 13 residues. V lost 5 bases and J 10 bases, leaving 17 bases between the germline ends. CDR1 and CDR2 (germline): MDHEN, SYDVKM. DNA for the CDR3: TGTGCCAGCAGTCATCCCACCCCCGCGCGAGCTTTCTTT. Its protein product is CASSHPTPARAFF.

This chain uses TRBV2 with TRBJ1-5; D uncertain. V lost 7 bases, J lost 0 bases, and 7 bases lay in between. CDR1 and CDR2 from the germline V gene are SNHLY and FYNNEI. The CDR3 runs to 13 residues. The CDR3 sequence: CASTRSSNQPQHF. The CDR3 coding sequence is TGTGCCAGCACTAGAAGTAGCAATCAGCCCCAGCATTTT. Complete variable domain (other parts from reference TRBV2 and TRBJ1-5): EPEVTQTPSHQVTQMGQEVILRCVPISNHLYFYWYRQILGQKVEFLVSFYNNEISEKSEIFDDQFSVERPDGSNFTLKIRSTKLEDSAMYFCASTRSSNQPQHFGDGTRLSIL.

This clone was seen only a few times. The CDR3 reads CASSHTSREQYF. The CDR3 DNA reads as TGTGCCAGCAGCCATACTAGCCGCGAGCAGTACTTC. The chain links TRBV5-6 to TRBJ2-7; a possible D gene is TRBD2 (6 bases). The germline V and J ends were trimmed by 4 bases and 6 bases, with 11 bases remaining between them. Germline CDR1 reads SGHDT; CDR2 reads YYEEEE. The CDR3 is made up of 12 amino acids.

The CDR3 loop is CAWSPLTPPSYGYTF. The CDR3 DNA is TGTGCCTGGAGCCCCTTGACCCCGCCTAGCTATGGCTACACCTTC. The chain recombines TRBV30 with TRBJ1-2, with D uncertain. Germline CDR1 is GTSNPN and CDR2 is SVGIG (reference sequence). The CDR3 extends over 15 amino acids. V dropped 3 bases and J dropped 4 bases, with 18 bases sitting between them.

The chain couples TRBV30 to TRBJ1-5, with D hard to call. Germline values: CDR1 GTSNPN, CDR2 SVGIG (reference sequence). The CDR3 contains 13 residues. V lost 1 base to trimming and J lost 3 bases, with 7 bases between them. The CDR3 coding sequence is TGTGCCTGGAGTGAGGAGAACAATCAGCCCCAGCATTTT. It encodes CAWSEENNQPQHF.

This clone has just a few counts. The chain links TRBV5-5 to TRBJ2-7, with 7 bases identical to TRBD1. Losses at the gene ends were 2 bases for V and 7 bases for J; bases not matched to a gene: 3. This CDR3 comprises 12 residues. The germline gives CDR1 SGHKS, CDR2 YYEKEE (reference sequence). The CDR3 region is CASSFTGEEQYF. In DNA, the CDR3 is TGTGCCAGCAGCTTTACAGGGGAAGAGCAGTACTTC.

The chain carries TRBV19 and TRBJ1-3; possible D gene TRBD1, 5 bases. CDR1 and CDR2 (germline): LNHDA, SQIVND (reference sequence). This CDR3 contains 12 residues. Trimming removed 4 bases at V and 10 bases at J, with 11 bases between. CDR3 in amino acids: CASSTPQGTIYF. CDR3 nucleotide sequence: TGTGCCAGTAGTACCCCTCAGGGAACCATATATTTT.

The CDR3 sequence: CASSANRDSTEAFF. The CDR3 DNA follows: TGCGCCAGCAGTGCAAACAGGGATTCCACTGAAGCTTTCTTT. The chain couples TRBV10-2 to TRBJ1-1; D is perhaps TRBD1 (6 bases). Trimming cost V 4 bases and J 4 bases, with 13 bases left between them. The CDR3 is 14 amino acids. Germline V gene data show CDR1 as WSHSY and CDR2 as SAAADI.

The table lists this clone with many counts. This sequence joins TRBV19 and TRBJ1-2; D may be TRBD1 (5 bases). This CDR3 is built from 13 residues. CDR1 and CDR2 from the germline V gene are LNHDA and SQIVND (reference sequence). Trimming cost V 3 bases and J 5 bases, with 10 bases left between them. CDR3 sequence (DNA): TGTGCCAGTAGTATGGGGCAGGGTTATGGCTACACCTTC. This sequence encodes CASSMGQGYGYTF.

The V call is TRBV7-3, the J call TRBJ2-1, with D possibly being TRBD1 (6 bases). The CDR3 is 17 amino acids. V lost 5 bases, J lost 0 bases, and 17 bases lay in between. Germline V gives CDR1 SGHTA, CDR2 FQGTGA. The CDR3 sequence: CASSPLGGFDSYNEQFF. In DNA form, the CDR3 reads TGTGCCAGCAGCCCCCTTGGGGGCTTCGACTCCTACAATGAGCAGTTCTTC. The complete variable domain, with remaining parts taken from reference TRBV7-3 and TRBJ2-1, reads GAGVSQTPSNKVTEKGKYVELRCDPISGHTALYWYRQSLGQGPEFLIYFQGTGAADDSGLPNDRFFAVRPEGSVSTLKIQRTERGDSAVYLCASSPLGGFDSYNEQFFGPGTRLTVL.

The table lists this clone with a few counts. This chain connects TRBV6-5 to TRBJ2-3, with TRBD2 identical over 14 bases. CDR1 MNHEY and CDR2 SVGAGI come from the germline V gene. This CDR3 has 15 amino acids. The V and J ends lost 10 bases and 5 bases, in that order; junction bases with no gene match: 8. In nucleotides, the CDR3 is TGTGCCATCCGGACTAGCGGGGGGAACAAAGATACGCAGTATTTT. It encodes CAIRTSGGNKDTQYF.

The rearrangement uses TRBV27 and TRBJ1-2, with unresolved D. CDR3 size: 13 residues. CDR1 is MNHEY and CDR2 is SMNVEV in the germline V gene (reference sequence). Deletions cut 3 bases from V and 2 bases from J, with 7 bases between. The CDR3 loop is CASSFGSNYGYTF. DNA of the CDR3: TGTGCCAGCAGTTTCGGGAGCAACTATGGCTACACCTTC.

This sequence joins TRBV10-2 and TRBJ1-1; D uncertain. Germline CDR1 WSHSY, CDR2 SAAADI. Trimming stripped 8 bases from V and 1 base from J, with 8 bases between. This CDR3 is built from 12 residues. The CDR3 DNA reads TGCGCCAGCGCGCTTAAGAACACTGAAGCTTTCTTT. As protein: CASALKNTEAFF.

Comment on this clone: This CDR3 is also generated by other DNA sequences in the sample. This chain connects TRBV5-1 to TRBJ1-1; D not certain. Looked up from germline, CDR1 is SGHRS and CDR2 is YFSETQ. Trimming pared 2 bases from V and 1 base from J, leaving 9 bases between. This CDR3 is built from 14 residues. The CDR3 sequence: CASSFSGGNTEAFF. DNA of the CDR3: TGCGCCAGCAGCTTCAGCGGCGGGAACACTGAAGCTTTCTTT.

The chain carries TRBV28 and TRBJ2-1, with 13 bases fitting TRBD2. V was pared by 8 bases and J by 4 bases, with 8 bases of the junction left unmatched. CDR3 length: 16 amino acids. In germline, CDR1 is MDHEN, CDR2 SYDVKM. The CDR3 bases are TGTGCCAGCGAAAACATACTAGCGGGGGGGTACAATGAGCAGTTCTTC. This translates into CASENILAGGYNEQFF.

V gene TRBV3-1 (or the pseudogene TRBV3-2) combines with J gene TRBJ1-1, with 9 bases fitting TRBD1. The germline V gene has CDR1 LGHDT and CDR2 YNNKEL (reference sequence). CDR3 length: 16 residues. J lost 5 bases, V lost 2 bases, and 9 bases had no gene match. This CDR3 is CASSQLIQGANTEAFF. For the CDR3, the DNA is TGTGCCAGCAGCCAATTAATACAGGGGGCGAATACTGAAGCTTTCTTT.

The V gene is TRBV7-2, the J gene TRBJ2-1, with 11 bases aligning to TRBD2. V lost 3 bases, J lost 8 bases, and 6 bases stayed unmatched. The CDR3 has 15 residues. Germline V gene data show CDR1 as SGHTA and CDR2 as FQGNSA. CDR3 bases: TGTGCCAGCAGCTTGAATAGCGGGGGGGCCTATGAGCAGTTCTTC. It specifies CASSLNSGGAYEQFF.

V gene TRBV6-5 combines with J gene TRBJ1-1, with D uncertain. Germline CDR1 is MNHEY and CDR2 is SVGAGI. V lost 6 bases, J lost 7 bases, and 12 bases lay in between. This CDR3 comprises 12 residues. In DNA, the CDR3 is TGTGCCAGCAGCCCCTCGAGGATTGAAGCTTTCTTT. Its translation: CASSPSRIEAFF.

This chain joins TRBV18 and TRBJ2-1, with 8 bases identical to TRBD1. This CDR3 comprises 14 residues. Germline V gene lookup returns CDR1 KGHSH and CDR2 LQKENI. V trimming: 2 bases; J trimming: 8 bases; junction bases outside the gene matches: 5. The CDR3 coding sequence is TGTGCCAGCTCACCATCGACAGGGGTTCATGAGCAGTTCTTC. Protein product: CASSPSTGVHEQFF.

The CDR3 sequence: CATSERTSGYLGETQYF. The CDR3 DNA is TGTGCCACCAGTGAGCGGACTAGCGGCTACCTGGGGGAGACCCAGTACTTC. The rearrangement links TRBV24-1 to TRBJ2-5; 10 bases agree with TRBD2. There are 17 residues in the CDR3. V shed 4 bases, J shed 5 bases, and the junction held 12 bases outside the gene matches. Germline values: CDR1 KGHDR, CDR2 SFDVKD.

The V call is TRBV11-2, the J call TRBJ2-7, with 12 bases fitting TRBD2. The germline CDR1 and CDR2 sequences are SGHAT and FQNNGV. V was pared by 2 bases and J by 2 bases, with 4 bases of the junction left unmatched. This CDR3 contains 16 residues. CDR3 coding DNA: TGTGCCAGCAGCTTAATGACTAGCGGGGGACCCTACGAGCAGTACTTC. Protein product: CASSLMTSGGPYEQYF.

The chain uses TRBV13 and TRBJ1-1; D is possibly TRBD1 (6 bases). The CDR3 has 19 residues. V gave up 5 bases and J gave up 3 bases, with 28 bases separating them. The germline V gene has CDR1 PRHDT and CDR2 FYEKMQ (reference sequence). The CDR3 region is CASSPSTGRGRGAYTEAFF. In DNA, the CDR3 is TGTGCCAGCAGCCCGTCGACAGGCAGGGGCCGGGGGGCTTACACTGAAGCTTTCTTT. The variable domain in full, with the rest retrieved from reference TRBV13 and TRBJ1-1, is AAGVIQSPRHLIKEKRETATLKCYPIPRHDTVYWYQQGPGQDPQFLISFYEKMQSDKGSIPDRFSAQQFSDYHSELNMSSLELGDSALYFCASSPSTGRGRGAYTEAFFGQGTRLTVV.